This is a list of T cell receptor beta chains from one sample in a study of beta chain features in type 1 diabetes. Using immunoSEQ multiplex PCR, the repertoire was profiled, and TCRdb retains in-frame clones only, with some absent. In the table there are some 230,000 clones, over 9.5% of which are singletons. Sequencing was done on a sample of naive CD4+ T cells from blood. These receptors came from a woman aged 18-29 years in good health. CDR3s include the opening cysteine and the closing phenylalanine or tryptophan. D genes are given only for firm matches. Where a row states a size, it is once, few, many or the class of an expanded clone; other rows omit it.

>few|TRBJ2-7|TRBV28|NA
TGTGCCAGCAGTCCCTCGCTGGGACTGGGCTACGAGCAGTACTTC
CASSPSLGLGYEQYF
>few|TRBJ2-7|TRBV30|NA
TGTGCCTGGAGTGTCCCGGGCCCGCGGCGGGCCTACGAGCAGTACTTC
CAWSVPGPRRAYEQYF
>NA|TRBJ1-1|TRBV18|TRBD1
TGTGCCAGCTCACCCTTAAGTGAGGCAGGGGGGGCTTTCTTT
CASSPLSEAGGAFF
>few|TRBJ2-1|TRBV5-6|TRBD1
TGTGCCAGCAGCCGAGGACAGGGGCAGTTCTTC
CASSRGQGQFF
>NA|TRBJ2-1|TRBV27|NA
TGTGCCAGCAGGGCTGACAGCCGGAACTCCTACAATGAGCAGTTCTTC
CASRADSRNSYNEQFF
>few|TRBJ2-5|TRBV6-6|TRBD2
TGTGCCAGCAGTCAGATTGCGGGGGGGGGAGAGACCCAGTACTTC
CASSQIAGGGETQYF
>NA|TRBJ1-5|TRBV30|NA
TGTGCCTGGAGTCTTACAGGTGGTCAGCCCCAGCATTTT
CAWSLTGGQPQHF
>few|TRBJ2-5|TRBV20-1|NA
TGCAGTGCACAGACCGTCGGGACCCAGTACTTC
CSAQTVGTQYF
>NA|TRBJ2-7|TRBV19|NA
TGTGCCAGTAGGCGACAGGACTCCTACGAGCAGTACTTC
CASRRQDSYEQYF
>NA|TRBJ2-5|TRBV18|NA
TGTGCCAGCTCAACGCGGCTAGGGGCCCCCCAAGAGACCCAGTACTTC
CASSTRLGAPQETQYF
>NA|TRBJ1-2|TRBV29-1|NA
TGCAGCGTTGAAGACCGAAGAGGCTATGGCTACACCTTC
CSVEDRRGYGYTF
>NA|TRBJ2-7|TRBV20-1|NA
TGCAGTGCTAGCGGGAACGAGCAGTACTTC
CSASGNEQYF
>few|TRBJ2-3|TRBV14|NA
TGTGCCAGCAGCCAATATATAAGCACAGATACGCAGTATTTT
CASSQYISTDTQYF
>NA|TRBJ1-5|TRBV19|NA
TGTGCCAGTGTGGCAACAGGGTGGGGTGACAATCAGCCCCAGCATTTT
CASVATGWGDNQPQHF
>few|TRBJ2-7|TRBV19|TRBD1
TGTGCCAGTAGTCAACCGACAGGGGTCCTCTACGAGCAGTACTTC
CASSQPTGVLYEQYF
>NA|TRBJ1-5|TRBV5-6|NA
TGTGCCAGCAGCCCACAGGGAAAGGATCAGCCCCAGCATTTT
CASSPQGKDQPQHF
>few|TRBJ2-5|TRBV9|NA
TGTGCCAGCAGCCCGAGTGGGATGGGAGTAGGGGAGACCCAGTACTTC
CASSPSGMGVGETQYF
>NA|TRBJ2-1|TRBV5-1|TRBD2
TGCGCCAGCAGCTTGGGTGGCGGGAGCACCTACAATGAGCAGTTCTTC
CASSLGGGSTYNEQFF
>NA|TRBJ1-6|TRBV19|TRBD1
TGTGCCAGTAGCGGGGGACAGGGGGGGTATTCACCCCTCCACTTT
CASSGGQGGYSPLHF
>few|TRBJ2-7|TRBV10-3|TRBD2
TGTGCCATCAGTGAATTGCGGGGGGGCCCCAACGAGCAGTACTTC
CAISELRGGPNEQYF
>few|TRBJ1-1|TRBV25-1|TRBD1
TGTGCCAGCAGTATCACAGGGGGCACTGAAGCTTTCTTT
CASSITGGTEAFF
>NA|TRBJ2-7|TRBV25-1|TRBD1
TGTGCCAGCAGTAGTACGACAGGGGGCTCCAACGAGCAGTACTTC
CASSSTTGGSNEQYF
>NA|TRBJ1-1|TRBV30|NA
TGTGCCACGAGACAGGACGCTGAAGCTTTCTTT
CATRQDAEAFF
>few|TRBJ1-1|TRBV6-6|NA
TGTGCCAGCAGCAGGGGCCCCATGAACACTGAAGCTTTCTTT
CASSRGPMNTEAFF
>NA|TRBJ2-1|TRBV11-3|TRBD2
TGTGCCAGCAGCTTAGAGTTGAGTAGCGGGGGCCCCTCCAATGAGCAGTTCTTC
CASSLELSSGGPSNEQFF
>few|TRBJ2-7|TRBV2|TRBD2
TGTGCCAGCACGTCTAGCGGGAGTTATGACGAGCAGTACTTC
CASTSSGSYDEQYF
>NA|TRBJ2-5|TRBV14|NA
TGTGCCAGCAGCCAAGATGTAGCGCACCGAAGGGAGACCCAGTACTTC
CASSQDVAHRRETQYF
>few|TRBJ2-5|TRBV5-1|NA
TGCGCCAGCAGCTTGGTCCCGGACCAAGAGACCCAGTACTTC
CASSLVPDQETQYF
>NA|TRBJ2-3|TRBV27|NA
TGTGCCAGCAGTTTAACCAGGGTTTCCGCAGATACGCAGTATTTT
CASSLTRVSADTQYF
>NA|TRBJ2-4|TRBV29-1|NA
TGCAGCGTTGTAGCACAGGGGGGGGGACTAGCCAAAAACATTCAGTACTTC
CSVVAQGGGLAKNIQYF
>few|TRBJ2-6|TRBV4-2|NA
TGTGCCAGCAGCCCAAAAGGGGCAGCTGGGGCCAACGTCCTGACTTTC
CASSPKGAAGANVLTF
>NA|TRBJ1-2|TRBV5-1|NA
TGCGCCAGCAGCTTGGCCGGGAGGAGTTTGTACACCTTC
CASSLAGRSLYTF
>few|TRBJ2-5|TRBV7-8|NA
TGTGCCAGCAGCTCCTTGACCCAGTACTTC
CASSSLTQYF
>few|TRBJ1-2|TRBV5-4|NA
TGTGCCAGCAGCTTGCTTACAGGAGATGGCTACACCTTC
CASSLLTGDGYTF
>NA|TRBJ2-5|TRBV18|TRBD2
TGTGCCAGCTCACCGATAGCGGGAGAAGAGACCCAGTACTTC
CASSPIAGEETQYF
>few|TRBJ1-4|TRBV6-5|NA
TGTGCCAGCAGCAACACGAATGAAAAACTGTTTTTT
CASSNTNEKLFF
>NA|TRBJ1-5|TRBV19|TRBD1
TGTGCCAGTACCAGGACAGGGGAGAGCAATCAGCCCCAGCATTTT
CASTRTGESNQPQHF
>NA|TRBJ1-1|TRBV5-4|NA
TGTGCCAGCAGCGCAACAGTGAACACTGAAGCTTTCTTT
CASSATVNTEAFF
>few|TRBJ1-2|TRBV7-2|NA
TGTGCCAGCAGCTTAGCGACCGGGGGCTATGGCTACACCTTC
CASSLATGGYGYTF
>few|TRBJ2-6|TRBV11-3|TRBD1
TGTGCCAGCAGCCCCGGGACAGGCCTCTCTGGGGCCAACGTCCTGACTTTC
CASSPGTGLSGANVLTF
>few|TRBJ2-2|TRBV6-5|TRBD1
TGTGCCAGCCGCAGGACAGGGGGCCACACCGGGGAGCTGTTTTTT
CASRRTGGHTGELFF
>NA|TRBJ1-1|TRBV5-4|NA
TGTGCCAGCAGCTTGGGGGCCGGCTACACTGAAGCTTTCTTT
CASSLGAGYTEAFF
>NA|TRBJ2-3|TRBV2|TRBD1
TGTGCCAGCAGTGGGGACAGGGGCGCAGATACGCAGTATTTT
CASSGDRGADTQYF
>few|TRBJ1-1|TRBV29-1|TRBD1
TGCAGCGTTGAACAGGGGGCCAGCACTGAAGCTTTCTTT
CSVEQGASTEAFF
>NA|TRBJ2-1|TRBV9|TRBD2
TGTGCCAGCAGCGCCCGGGGGACTAGCAAAGGAAATGAGCAGTTCTTC
CASSARGTSKGNEQFF
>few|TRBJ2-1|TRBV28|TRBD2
TGTGCCAGCACACGACTAGCGGCGAGCTCCTACAATGAGCAGTTCTTC
CASTRLAASSYNEQFF
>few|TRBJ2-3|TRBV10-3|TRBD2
TGTGCCATCAGTGAGCCCAAGCGGGGCCTAGCGGATACGCAGTATTTT
CAISEPKRGLADTQYF
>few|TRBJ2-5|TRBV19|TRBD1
TGTGCCAGTAGTAGGGACAGGGTTGAGACCCAGTACTTC
CASSRDRVETQYF
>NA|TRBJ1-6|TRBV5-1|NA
TGCGCCAGCAGCTTGGGGCAGGGCCCAAATTCACCCCTCCACTTT
CASSLGQGPNSPLHF
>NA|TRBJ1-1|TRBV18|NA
TGTGCCAGCTCACCCGCAGCAGGGAACACTGAAGCTTTCTTT
CASSPAAGNTEAFF